This TCR beta chain was retrieved from a study of response to subunit inactivated influenza vaccine. Notes on this clonotype: The antigen remains undetermined.

Germline V gene lookup returns CDR1 SGHKS and CDR2 YYEKEE (reference sequence). The CDR3 runs 15 residues. The junction had 3 bases not matched to a gene; V was cut back by 0 bases and J by 2 bases. TCRdb ran MiXCR on the RT-PCR reads and lists one entry per CDR3 protein. There are roughly 180,000 distinct CDR3 sequences in the sample; around 9.2% occur only once, and roughly 11% lies in the top ten. Study-level points and caveats: Only a handful of new T cells, the authors suggested, are recruited with each seasonal influenza vaccination.

The chain carries TRBV5-5 and TRBJ2-5, with 8 bases fitting TRBD1. The receptor was isolated from a man between 50 and 59 years old who received an inactivated influenza vaccine. This material consisted of non-naive T cells sorted from PBMCs, taken on the day of vaccination. CDR3: CASSLGQGQQETQYF. Here the CDR3 DNA reads TGTGCCAGCAGCTTGGGACAGGGGCAACAAGAGACCCAGTACTTC.